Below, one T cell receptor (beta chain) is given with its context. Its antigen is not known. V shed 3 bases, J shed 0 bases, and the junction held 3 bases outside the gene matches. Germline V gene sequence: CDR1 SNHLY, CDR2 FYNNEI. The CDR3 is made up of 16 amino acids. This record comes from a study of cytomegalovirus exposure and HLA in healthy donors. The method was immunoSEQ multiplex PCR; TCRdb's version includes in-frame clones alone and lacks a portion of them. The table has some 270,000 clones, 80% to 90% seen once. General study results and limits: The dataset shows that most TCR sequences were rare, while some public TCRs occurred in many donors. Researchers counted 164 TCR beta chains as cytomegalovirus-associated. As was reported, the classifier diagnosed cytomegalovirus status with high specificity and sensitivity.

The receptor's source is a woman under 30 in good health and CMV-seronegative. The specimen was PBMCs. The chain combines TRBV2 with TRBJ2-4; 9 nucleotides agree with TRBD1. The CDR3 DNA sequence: TGTGCCAGCAGTGACAACAGGGGGCTAGCCAAAAACATTCAGTACTTC. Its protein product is CASSDNRGLAKNIQYF.